These T cell receptor beta chains were read from a single sample in a study of cytomegalovirus exposure and HLA in healthy donors. Clones were sequenced by immunoSEQ multiplex PCR, and TCRdb holds only the in-frame ones, with some missing. The repertoire table contains 150,000 to 200,000 clones. Sequencing was carried out using PBMCs. The receptors were sampled from a young woman in good health and CMV-seropositive. CDR3s include the opening cysteine and the closing phenylalanine or tryptophan. A D gene is named only where the DNA matches it firmly.

j_call: TRBJ2-2
v_call: TRBV21-1
d_call: -
cdr3_aa: CASNAARAVAGELFF
cdr3_nt: TGTGCCAGCAATGCGGCCAGGGCGGTAGCCGGGGAGCTGTTTTTT

j_call: TRBJ2-7
v_call: TRBV4-1
d_call: -
cdr3_aa: CASSQVSGSSYEQYF
cdr3_nt: TGCGCCAGCAGCCAAGTGTCCGGGAGCTCCTACGAGCAGTACTTC

j_call: TRBJ2-7
v_call: TRBV11-2
d_call: TRBD2
cdr3_aa: CASPETSGSRYEQYF
cdr3_nt: TGTGCCAGCCCTGAGACTAGCGGGAGTCGATACGAGCAGTACTTC

j_call: TRBJ2-3
v_call: TRBV11-2
d_call: TRBD2
cdr3_aa: CASSLGGRSQYF
cdr3_nt: TGTGCCAGCAGCCTGGGCGGGAGGTCGCAGTATTTT

j_call: TRBJ1-6
v_call: TRBV30
d_call: -
cdr3_aa: CAWSWFPRAALHF
cdr3_nt: TGTGCCTGGAGCTGGTTCCCGAGGGCTGCCCTCCACTTT

j_call: TRBJ1-2
v_call: TRBV20-1
d_call: -
cdr3_aa: CSASRGGYTF
cdr3_nt: TGCAGTGCCAGCCGGGGGGGCTACACCTTC

j_call: TRBJ2-1
v_call: TRBV5-1
d_call: -
cdr3_aa: CASSYGGSYNEQFF
cdr3_nt: TGCGCCAGCAGCTATGGGGGGTCCTACAATGAGCAGTTCTTC

j_call: TRBJ2-7
v_call: TRBV6-1
d_call: TRBD1
cdr3_aa: CAIGRTGQAFVEYF
cdr3_nt: TGTGCCATCGGGCGGACGGGACAGGCTTTTGTTGAGTACTTC

j_call: TRBJ1-5
v_call: TRBV7-2
d_call: -
cdr3_aa: CASSFQSGISNQPQHF
cdr3_nt: TGTGCCAGCAGCTTTCAATCGGGGATCAGCAATCAGCCCCAGCATTTT

j_call: TRBJ1-2
v_call: TRBV6-5
d_call: TRBD1
cdr3_aa: CASTYAGTGNYGYTF
cdr3_nt: TGTGCCAGCACTTACGCCGGGACAGGGAACTATGGCTACACCTTC

j_call: TRBJ1-2
v_call: TRBV9
d_call: -
cdr3_aa: CASSGPWANYGYTF
cdr3_nt: TGTGCCAGCAGCGGTCCCTGGGCAAACTATGGCTACACCTTC

j_call: TRBJ1-1
v_call: TRBV18
d_call: -
cdr3_aa: CASSPGRENTEAFF
cdr3_nt: TGTGCCAGCTCACCAGGGCGGGAGAACACTGAAGCTTTCTTT

j_call: TRBJ1-4
v_call: TRBV27
d_call: -
cdr3_aa: CASSFRDREARELNEKLFF
cdr3_nt: TGTGCCAGCAGTTTTCGAGACCGTGAGGCCCGCGAACTTAATGAAAAACTGTTTTTT

j_call: TRBJ2-6
v_call: TRBV7-9
d_call: -
cdr3_aa: CASSFGGASSSGANVLTF
cdr3_nt: TGTGCCAGCAGCTTCGGGGGTGCCTCATCCTCGGGGGCCAACGTCCTGACTTTC

j_call: TRBJ1-6
v_call: TRBV30
d_call: -
cdr3_aa: CAWKQGGSPLHF
cdr3_nt: TGTGCCTGGAAGCAGGGAGGGTCACCCCTCCACTTT

j_call: TRBJ2-2
v_call: TRBV11-3
d_call: -
cdr3_aa: CASSFGGTGELFF
cdr3_nt: TGTGCCAGCAGCTTTGGAGGCACCGGGGAGCTGTTTTTT

j_call: TRBJ1-5
v_call: TRBV19
d_call: -
cdr3_aa: CASSPRVGGNQPQHF
cdr3_nt: TGTGCCAGTAGTCCCAGGGTAGGAGGCAATCAGCCCCAGCATTTT

j_call: TRBJ2-7
v_call: TRBV7-2
d_call: -
cdr3_aa: CASSLGVLGSSYEQYF
cdr3_nt: TGTGCCAGCAGCTTAGGGGTCTTAGGGAGCTCCTACGAGCAGTACTTC

j_call: TRBJ1-1
v_call: TRBV7-6
d_call: TRBD1
cdr3_aa: CASSLGTGTDTEAFF
cdr3_nt: TGTGCCAGCAGCTTAGGGACAGGGACGGACACTGAAGCTTTCTTT

j_call: TRBJ2-5
v_call: TRBV6-1
d_call: -
cdr3_aa: CASSEGSRGGETQYF
cdr3_nt: TGTGCCAGCAGTGAAGGTAGTAGGGGAGGAGAGACCCAGTACTTC

j_call: TRBJ2-7
v_call: TRBV5-1
d_call: TRBD1
cdr3_aa: CASSNGQDFYEQYF
cdr3_nt: TGCGCCAGCAGCAACGGACAGGACTTCTACGAGCAGTACTTC

j_call: TRBJ2-7
v_call: TRBV19
d_call: -
cdr3_aa: CASRRTPSSYEQYF
cdr3_nt: TGTGCCAGTCGTCGGACTCCGAGCTCCTACGAGCAGTACTTC

j_call: TRBJ1-1
v_call: TRBV2
d_call: -
cdr3_aa: CASSKQGMNTEAFF
cdr3_nt: TGTGCCAGCAGCAAACAGGGTATGAACACTGAAGCTTTCTTT

j_call: TRBJ2-3
v_call: TRBV6-5
d_call: -
cdr3_aa: CASSYSRGIENLEF
cdr3_nt: TGTGCCAGCAGTTACTCGAGAGGGATTGAAAACCTCGAGTTT

j_call: TRBJ2-5
v_call: TRBV30
d_call: -
cdr3_aa: CAWSASLDTSYF
cdr3_nt: TGTGCCTGGAGCGCTTCCCTTGACACCAGCTACTTC

j_call: TRBJ2-1
v_call: TRBV30
d_call: TRBD2
cdr3_aa: CAWKTSGSGNEQFF
cdr3_nt: TGTGCCTGGAAGACTAGCGGGAGTGGGAATGAGCAGTTCTTC

j_call: TRBJ2-2
v_call: TRBV6-1
d_call: -
cdr3_aa: CASSNQGFGELFF
cdr3_nt: TGTGCCAGTTCGAATCAGGGTTTCGGGGAGCTGTTTTTT

j_call: TRBJ2-1
v_call: TRBV15
d_call: TRBD2
cdr3_aa: CATSTTSGYNEQFF
cdr3_nt: TGTGCCACCAGCACGACTAGCGGCTACAATGAGCAGTTCTTC

j_call: TRBJ2-7
v_call: TRBV7-8
d_call: TRBD2
cdr3_aa: CASSLAGGSGSPYYEQYF
cdr3_nt: TGTGCCAGCAGCTTAGCGGGAGGTAGCGGGAGCCCCTACTACGAGCAGTACTTC

j_call: TRBJ2-2
v_call: TRBV6-4
d_call: TRBD1
cdr3_aa: CASSTGTGGTGELFF
cdr3_nt: TGTGCCAGCAGTACCGGGACAGGGGGGACCGGGGAGCTGTTTTTT

j_call: TRBJ1-6
v_call: TRBV12-5
d_call: -
cdr3_aa: CASGLVRGGRSPLHF
cdr3_nt: TGTGCTAGTGGTTTGGTACGCGGGGGACGTTCACCCCTCCACTTT

j_call: TRBJ2-1
v_call: TRBV5-4
d_call: -
cdr3_aa: CASSLRTTYNEQFF
cdr3_nt: TGTGCCAGCAGCTTGAGGACTACCTACAATGAGCAGTTCTTC

j_call: TRBJ2-5
v_call: TRBV2
d_call: -
cdr3_aa: CASSLDLRRGETQYF
cdr3_nt: TGTGCCAGCAGTCTGGACCTCCGACGGGGGGAGACCCAGTACTTC

j_call: TRBJ2-7
v_call: TRBV5-1
d_call: TRBD1
cdr3_aa: CASSPGQGVYEQYF
cdr3_nt: TGCGCCAGCAGCCCGGGACAGGGGGTTTACGAGCAGTACTTC

j_call: TRBJ2-3
v_call: TRBV15
d_call: TRBD1
cdr3_aa: CATSRGTGGSGTTDTQYF
cdr3_nt: TGTGCCACCAGCAGAGGGACAGGGGGTAGCGGGACCACAGATACGCAGTATTTT

j_call: TRBJ2-1
v_call: TRBV5-1
d_call: TRBD2
cdr3_aa: CASSVAGWGDEQFF
cdr3_nt: TGCGCCAGCAGCGTAGCGGGGTGGGGGGATGAGCAGTTCTTC

j_call: TRBJ1-1
v_call: TRBV10-3
d_call: TRBD1
cdr3_aa: CAINHEGAGTEAFF
cdr3_nt: TGTGCCATCAATCACGAGGGGGCAGGCACTGAAGCTTTCTTT

j_call: TRBJ1-1
v_call: TRBV11-2
d_call: TRBD1
cdr3_aa: CASSPGDRGSEAFF
cdr3_nt: TGTGCCAGCAGCCCGGGGGACAGGGGCTCTGAAGCTTTCTTT

j_call: TRBJ2-1
v_call: TRBV27
d_call: -
cdr3_aa: CASSSLGLYNEQFF
cdr3_nt: TGTGCCAGCAGTTCGTTGGGGCTGTACAATGAGCAGTTCTTC

j_call: TRBJ2-7
v_call: TRBV7-2
d_call: TRBD1
cdr3_aa: CASSPWDRDREQYF
cdr3_nt: TGTGCCAGCAGCCCATGGGACAGGGATCGCGAGCAGTACTTC

j_call: TRBJ1-5
v_call: TRBV30
d_call: -
cdr3_aa: CAWREGSRYQPQHF
cdr3_nt: TGTGCCTGGAGGGAGGGCTCCCGGTATCAGCCCCAGCATTTT

j_call: TRBJ1-2
v_call: TRBV29-1
d_call: -
cdr3_aa: CSVRLDRISGYTF
cdr3_nt: TGCAGCGTCAGGTTAGACAGGATCTCTGGCTACACCTTC

j_call: TRBJ1-6
v_call: TRBV15
d_call: -
cdr3_aa: CATSRGQFDSPLHF
cdr3_nt: TGTGCCACCAGCAGAGGACAGTTCGATTCACCCCTCCACTTT

j_call: TRBJ2-1
v_call: TRBV25-1
d_call: TRBD2
cdr3_aa: CASSRAGGSYNEQFF
cdr3_nt: TGTGCCAGTTCCCGTGCGGGGGGTTCCTACAATGAGCAGTTCTTC

j_call: TRBJ2-1
v_call: TRBV7-8
d_call: TRBD2
cdr3_aa: CASSLRRSTSGGYNEQFF
cdr3_nt: TGTGCCAGCAGCTTAAGACGTTCGACTAGCGGGGGCTACAATGAGCAGTTCTTC

j_call: TRBJ1-5
v_call: TRBV4-1
d_call: TRBD1
cdr3_aa: CASSPRDRVINQPQHF
cdr3_nt: TGCGCCAGCAGCCCACGGGACAGGGTTATTAATCAGCCCCAGCATTTT

j_call: TRBJ2-7
v_call: TRBV18
d_call: -
cdr3_aa: CASSPDTYEQYF
cdr3_nt: TGTGCCAGCTCACCTGATACTTACGAGCAGTACTTC

j_call: TRBJ2-5
v_call: TRBV28
d_call: TRBD2
cdr3_aa: CASSSPGGGQETQYF
cdr3_nt: TGTGCCAGCAGTTCCCCGGGGGGGGGTCAAGAGACCCAGTACTTC

j_call: TRBJ1-5
v_call: TRBV28
d_call: -
cdr3_aa: CASTTVVSLDQPQHF
cdr3_nt: TGTGCCAGCACCACAGTGGTGAGTCTCGATCAGCCCCAGCATTTT